The 17 T cell receptor beta chains below were found in one sample sequenced in a study of T cells in Graves' hyperthyroidism and ophthalmopathy. Amplification of TCR beta CDR3 regions used RNA as the template. With the HTBI primer set, the TCR CDR3 went through a first round of RT-PCR. TCRdb reanalysed the multiplex PCR reads using MiXCR and keeps one entry per CDR3 protein. The sample yields 150,000 to 200,000 distinct CDR3 sequences, 15% to 20% seen once. Sequenced material: blood. The source of these receptors is a woman aged 45-60 years with Graves' hyperthyroidism.

In its sample, this clonotype was seen many times. The chain couples TRBV2 to TRBJ1-2; no definite D call. The germline V gene has CDR1 SNHLY and CDR2 FYNNEI. The V end lost 4 bases, the J end lost 0 bases, and 9 bases lay between the germline ends. This CDR3 is built from 14 residues. The CDR3 spells CASSVTAANYGYTF. The CDR3 DNA reads TGTGCCAGCAGTGTTACAGCCGCTAACTATGGCTACACCTTC.

This clonotype was seen a handful of times. A read error may explain this, as a much larger clone is one base away. Likely a read error: the CDR3 ends without its conserved phenylalanine or tryptophan. The chain links TRBV13 to TRBJ1-1; D gene unclear. V lost 0 bases, J lost 2 bases, and 10 bases lay in between. The CDR3 has 15 amino acids. CDR1 and CDR2 from the germline V gene are PRHDT and FYEKMQ (reference sequence). For the CDR3, the DNA is TGTGCCAGCAGCTTAGGGAAAGGTTTAAACACTGAAGCTTTCTTG. Its translation: CASSLGKGLNTEAFL.

At least ten counts were recorded for this clonotype. The chain joins TRBV29-1 to TRBJ2-1; TRBD2 matches at 11 bases. Germline trimming cut 6 bases from V and 5 bases from J; bases unmatched to any gene: 15. Germline loops: CDR1 SQVTM, CDR2 ANQGSEA. The CDR3 covers 17 residues. CDR3 residues: CSVSRTSGRAYNNEQFF. The DNA of the CDR3 is TGCAGCGTCTCTCGGACTAGCGGGCGAGCCTATAACAATGAGCAGTTCTTC.

Ten or more counts support this clonotype. The chain combines TRBV7-6 with TRBJ1-1, with TRBD1 as a possible D gene (6 bases). The germline V gene has CDR1 SGHVS and CDR2 FNYEAQ. This CDR3 region has 12 residues. V shed 3 bases and J shed 8 bases, with 10 bases lying between them. The CDR3 protein is CASSFMTGEAFF. In nucleotides, the CDR3 is TGTGCCAGCAGCTTCATGACAGGAGAAGCTTTCTTT. The full variable domain, rest sourced from reference TRBV7-6 and TRBJ1-1, is GAGVSQSPRYKVTKRGQDVALRCDPISGHVSLYWYRQALGQGPEFLTYFNYEAQQDKSGLPNDRFSAERPEGSISTLTIQRTEQRDSAMYRCASSFMTGEAFFGQGTRLTVV.

Ten or more counts support this clonotype. The DNA for the CDR3 is TGTGCCATCCGGGGGGGCGGCCAAGAGACCCAGTACTTC. Encoded protein: CAIRGGGQETQYF. The chain couples TRBV7-8 to TRBJ2-5, with TRBD2 matching over 8 bases. V lost 10 bases and J lost 1; bases outside the gene matches: 5. This CDR3 spans 13 amino acids. Germline V gives CDR1 SGHVS, CDR2 FQNEAQ.

Ten or more counts support this clonotype. The chain carries TRBV28 and TRBJ1-5; TRBD1 matches 11 bases. The germline gives CDR1 MDHEN, CDR2 SYDVKM. V gave up 4 bases and J gave up 4 bases; unmatched junction bases: 9. CDR3 length: 17 residues. Here the CDR3 DNA reads TGTGCCAGCAGTTCCGCCGGGACAGGGGGGAAAAATCAGCCCCAGCATTTT. Protein sequence: CASSSAGTGGKNQPQHF. Full variable domain (outside the CDR3, taken from reference TRBV28 and TRBJ1-5): DVKVTQSSRYLVKRTGEKVFLECVQDMDHENMFWYRQDPGLGLRLIYFSYDVKMKEKGDIPEGYSVSREKKERFSLILESASTNQTSMYLCASSSAGTGGKNQPQHFGDGTRLSIL.

At least ten counts were recorded for this clonotype. One end of the junction is discordant with germline, which a read error may explain. This chain uses TRBV15 with TRBJ2-5; D gene unclear. Looked up from germline, CDR1 is LNHNV and CDR2 is YYDKDF (reference sequence). CDR3 length equals 13 residues. The CDR3 region has the DNA TGTGCCAGCAGCTTAAACGTACGGGAGACCCAGTACTTC. Its protein is CASSLNVRETQYF.

Many counts were recorded for this clonotype. The chain is built from TRBV5-1 and TRBJ1-2; D call uncertain. V lost 0 bases and J 7 bases, leaving 22 bases between the germline ends. CDR1 is SGHRS, CDR2 YFSETQ, per germline. This CDR3 has 17 amino acids. The CDR3 spells CASSLGLRWESLSGYTF. The CDR3 DNA is TGCGCCAGCAGCTTGGGGCTTAGGTGGGAGTCTTTGAGTGGCTACACCTTC.

This clonotype has a count of ten or more. This chain connects TRBV7-6 to TRBJ2-7, with no clear D. This CDR3 has 14 amino acids. Trimming shortened V by 2 bases and J by 0 bases, and 8 bases separated the two germline ends. The germline V gene encodes CDR1 SGHVS and CDR2 FNYEAQ. CDR3 region: CASSLLGSSYEQYF. As DNA, the CDR3 is TGTGCCAGCAGCTTATTAGGTAGCTCCTACGAGCAGTACTTC.

Many counts were recorded for this clonotype. J is TRBJ2-1 and V is TRBV7-9; 8 bases are shared with TRBD2. CDR3 length: 16 amino acids. The germline CDR1 and CDR2 sequences are SEHNR and FQNEAQ (reference sequence). V shed 5 bases, J shed 9 bases, and the junction held 15 bases outside the gene matches. This CDR3 reads CASSASGGPRNSEQFF. For the CDR3, the DNA is TGTGCCAGCAGCGCAAGCGGGGGCCCCCGTAACAGTGAGCAGTTCTTC.

In its sample, this clonotype was seen a few times. The chain combines TRBV3-1 with TRBJ2-7; 10 bases line up with TRBD1. CDR1 is LGHDT, CDR2 YNNKEL, per germline (reference sequence). There are 16 residues in the CDR3. Unmatched junction bases numbered 9, after V lost 5 bases and J lost 2 bases. CDR3 nucleotides: TGTGCCAGCAGCTCCCGGGACAGGGGATACCCCTACGAGCAGTACTTC. Its translation: CASSSRDRGYPYEQYF.

This clonotype was seen many times. The chain carries TRBV28 and TRBJ2-1, with TRBD2 matching 14 bases. CDR3 length: 19 residues. Looked up from germline, CDR1 is MDHEN and CDR2 is SYDVKM. Germline trimming cut 3 bases from V and 10 bases from J; bases unmatched to any gene: 17. The CDR3 protein is CASSFEDRAGLAGVGEQFF. The CDR3 bases are TGTGCCAGCAGTTTTGAGGACAGGGCGGGACTAGCGGGGGTCGGCGAGCAGTTCTTC. The full variable domain, its missing parts supplied by reference TRBV28 and TRBJ2-1, is DVKVTQSSRYLVKRTGEKVFLECVQDMDHENMFWYRQDPGLGLRLIYFSYDVKMKEKGDIPEGYSVSREKKERFSLILESASTNQTSMYLCASSFEDRAGLAGVGEQFFGPGTRLTVL.

This clonotype was observed at least ten times. This rearrangement joins TRBV29-1 to TRBJ1-1; 8 bases map to TRBD1. CDR1 SQVTM and CDR2 ANQGSEA come from the germline V gene. Unmatched junction bases numbered 4, after V lost 1 base and J lost 6 bases. The CDR3 loop spans 13 amino acids. The CDR3 protein is CSVEVDRASEAFF. CDR3 nucleotides: TGCAGCGTTGAAGTGGACAGGGCTTCTGAAGCTTTCTTT.

Ten or more counts support this clonotype. The chain combines TRBV19 with TRBJ1-1; no reliable D call. V dropped 5 bases and J dropped 8 bases, with 9 bases sitting between them. The CDR3 spans 11 residues. Looked up from germline, CDR1 is LNHDA and CDR2 is SQIVND (reference sequence). In DNA, the CDR3 is TGTGCCAGTAGTTACAACTTAGAAGCTTTCTTT. Its protein product is CASSYNLEAFF.

This clonotype was observed many times. In DNA, the CDR3 is TGCAGTGCTAGAGGACTAAGCTCCTACAATGAGCAGTTCTTC. This encodes CSARGLSSYNEQFF. This chain joins TRBV20-1 and TRBJ2-1; tentative D call: TRBD2 (5 bases). Germline-derived CDR1 and CDR2 are DFQATT and SNEGSKA (reference sequence). The CDR3 runs to 14 residues. Trimming took off 1 base at V and 0 bases at J, with 7 bases between the two ends.

J is TRBJ2-7 and V is TRBV12-3 or TRBV12-4, with D hard to call. This CDR3 comprises 14 residues. With 2 bases removed from V and 0 bases from J, the gap between germline ends came to 8 bases. The CDR3 loop is CASSLTASSYEQYF. DNA for the CDR3: TGTGCCAGCAGTTTAACGGCCAGCTCCTACGAGCAGTACTTC.

This clonotype was observed a few times. The V call is TRBV7-2, the J call TRBJ2-1, with 8 bases matching TRBD2. The ends lost 0 bases at V and 9 bases at J; junction bases unmatched: 13. The germline V gene encodes CDR1 SGHTA and CDR2 FQGNSA. The CDR3 extends over 17 amino acids. The CDR3 spells CASSLARGRGGGSEQFF. In DNA, the CDR3 is TGTGCCAGCAGCTTAGCGCGAGGACGGGGGGGGGGAAGTGAGCAGTTCTTC.